Sequencing of this TCR beta chain was carried out in a study of Tregs in tolerant kidney transplant recipients. At the level of the study: Mixed chimerism was transient after nonmyeloablative marrow transplants from related graft donors.

V lost 5 bases and J 8 bases, leaving 15 bases between the germline ends. This CDR3 is 13 amino acids long. CDR1 and CDR2 from the germline V gene are LGHNT and FRNRAP. This clone was seen a handful of times. Its antigen remains unidentified. FACS sorting followed a roughly 6-day coculture of CFSE-labeled recipient PBMCs with irradiated graft donor PBMCs. Libraries were prepared by immunoSEQ multiplex PCR; TCRdb keeps only in-frame clonotypes and omits some of them. The profile shows about 15,000 clones, around 50% of them singletons. This sequence joins TRBV12-5 and TRBJ1-2; D perhaps matches TRBD1 (6 bases). This specimen consisted of CD4+ T cells from blood cultured with allogeneic cells, obtained before the transplant. This TCR came from a human patient who received a combined kidney and bone marrow transplant. CDR3 sequence reads: CASGHREFGGYTF. The CDR3 region has the DNA TGTGCTAGTGGTCACAGGGAGTTTGGAGGCTACACCTTC.